These 14 T cell receptor beta chains share one sample of origin, sequenced in a study of siplizumab effects on memory and regulatory T cells. The data were produced by immunoSEQ multiplex PCR, yet TCRdb's version contains in-frame clones alone and is incomplete. The table includes 100,000 to 120,000 clones, about nine tenths detected once. Sequencing used CD4+ T cells sorted from blood. The origin of the receptors is a human donor in good health.

The chain has TRBV7-2 and TRBJ2-2; maybe TRBD1 (5 bases). The CDR3 is 13 amino acids. Germline CDR1 SGHTA, CDR2 FQGNSA. V was pared by 6 bases and J by 6 bases, with 11 bases between. CDR3 loop: CASSSGAAGELFF. The DNA of the CDR3 is TGTGCCAGCAGTTCTGGGGCTGCCGGGGAGCTGTTTTTT.

The CDR3: CASSFDPGRVLAADTQYF. The CDR3 DNA reads as TGTGCCAGCAGCTTTGATCCTGGGCGGGTACTAGCCGCAGATACGCAGTATTTT. The chain uses TRBV7-3 and TRBJ2-3, with D possibly being TRBD2 (6 bases). Germline V lookup: CDR1 SGHTA, CDR2 FQGTGA. V lost 3 bases and J lost 4, with 23 bases in between. The CDR3 consists of 18 residues.

The rearrangement uses TRBV4-1 and TRBJ2-6, with D perhaps TRBD2 (7 bases). CDR3 length equals 15 residues. The germline V gene encodes CDR1 MGHRA and CDR2 YSYEKL. With 0 bases removed from V and 13 bases from J, the gap between germline ends came to 16 bases. CDR3 DNA: TGCGCCAGCAGCCAAGACGGGGCGGGGGCAGGGGTCCTGACTTTC. Its translation: CASSQDGAGAGVLTF.

This chain joins TRBV6-1 and TRBJ1-5; D ambiguous. With 1 base removed from V and 2 bases from J, the gap between germline ends came to 0 bases. CDR3 length: 12 residues. Germline V gene data show CDR1 as MNHNS and CDR2 as SASEGT. CDR3 nucleotides: TGTGCCAGCAGTGAAGGCAATCAGCCCCAGCATTTT. Translated: CASSEGNQPQHF.

The chain employs TRBV5-1 and TRBJ1-1, with 8 bases fitting TRBD1. The CDR3 totals 15 residues. Germline CDR1 is SGHRS and CDR2 is YFSETQ. J was trimmed by 1 base and V by 2 bases; bases with no gene match: 4. For the CDR3, the DNA is TGCGCCAGCAGCTTTACAGGGGGTCCGAACACTGAAGCTTTCTTT. Translated: CASSFTGGPNTEAFF.

V and J are TRBV20-1 and TRBJ1-2; D gene unclear. Germline assignment: CDR1 DFQATT and CDR2 SNEGSKA (reference sequence). Deletions cut 2 bases from V and 3 bases from J, with 4 bases between. The CDR3 runs 11 residues. CDR3 protein: CSARIHYGYTF. CDR3 sequence (DNA): TGCAGTGCTAGAATCCACTATGGCTACACCTTC.

The chain combines TRBV18 with TRBJ1-2, with TRBD1 as a possible D gene (5 bases). The CDR3 has 14 amino acids. Trimming took off 3 bases at V and 5 bases at J, with 13 bases between the two ends. CDR1 is KGHSH and CDR2 is LQKENI in the germline V gene. This chain's CDR3 is CASSPPGRNYGYTF. CDR3 in DNA: TGTGCCAGCTCACCGCCGGGACGGAATTATGGCTACACCTTC.

This rearrangement joins TRBV11-2 to TRBJ1-6; tentative D call: TRBD1 (6 bases). From germline, CDR1 is SGHAT and CDR2 FQNNGV. This CDR3 comprises 14 residues. V lost 5 bases, J lost 7 bases, and 12 bases lay in between. As DNA, the CDR3 is TGTGCCAGCAGCCTCTTGGACAGAAATTCACCCCTCCACTTT. Translated: CASSLLDRNSPLHF.

This clone was observed once. The chain carries TRBV29-1 and TRBJ2-1; 10 positions agree with TRBD1. The V and J ends lost 4 bases and 5 bases, in that order; junction bases with no gene match: 2. The CDR3 is 13 residues long. Germline V lookup: CDR1 SQVTM, CDR2 ANQGSEA. The CDR3 sequence is CSVAGQGNNEQFF. The CDR3, as DNA: TGCAGCGTTGCGGGACAGGGGAACAATGAGCAGTTCTTC.

This rearrangement joins TRBV28 to TRBJ1-1, with D tentatively TRBD1 (5 bases). V lost 3 bases, J lost 6 bases, and 20 bases lay in between. Germline values: CDR1 MDHEN, CDR2 SYDVKM. CDR3 size: 16 residues. CDR3: CASSLSGTLRLAEAFF. The CDR3 DNA is TGTGCCAGCAGTTTGTCCGGGACGCTTCGGTTGGCTGAAGCTTTCTTT. Full variable domain (rest looked up from reference TRBV28 and TRBJ1-1): DVKVTQSSRYLVKRTGEKVFLECVQDMDHENMFWYRQDPGLGLRLIYFSYDVKMKEKGDIPEGYSVSREKKERFSLILESASTNQTSMYLCASSLSGTLRLAEAFFGQGTRLTVV.

The rearrangement joins TRBV28 to TRBJ1-5; TRBD1 is a possible D gene (5 bases). The V end lost 2 bases, the J end lost 2 bases, and 10 bases lay between the germline ends. This CDR3 is built from 15 residues. Germline values: CDR1 MDHEN, CDR2 SYDVKM. CDR3: CASSLTVRGNQPQHF. The CDR3 DNA is TGTGCCAGCAGTTTAACCGTCAGGGGCAATCAGCCCCAGCATTTT. The variable domain in full, with the rest retrieved from reference TRBV28 and TRBJ1-5, is DVKVTQSSRYLVKRTGEKVFLECVQDMDHENMFWYRQDPGLGLRLIYFSYDVKMKEKGDIPEGYSVSREKKERFSLILESASTNQTSMYLCASSLTVRGNQPQHFGDGTRLSIL.

This clone was seen a few times. This rearrangement joins TRBV7-8 to TRBJ2-7; D tentatively reads TRBD1 or TRBD2 (5 bases each). This CDR3 is built from 14 residues. Germline V gene data show CDR1 as SGHVS and CDR2 as FQNEAQ. The V end was cut by 0 bases, the J end by 6 bases, with 12 bases between. The DNA of the CDR3 is TGTGCCAGCAGCTTAGCGGGACGCCAGGGCGAGCAGTACTTC. Its protein product is CASSLAGRQGEQYF.

The chain recombines TRBV7-2 with TRBJ2-2, with TRBD1 matching 7 bases. Germline CDR1 SGHTA, CDR2 FQGNSA. This CDR3 has 15 amino acids. V lost 4 bases to trimming and J lost 4 bases; unmatched junction nucleotides: 6. CDR3 region: CASSWTGLSTGELFF. The CDR3, as DNA: TGTGCCAGCAGCTGGACAGGTTTGTCCACCGGGGAGCTGTTTTTT.

The V gene is TRBV7-9, the J gene TRBJ2-3; 10 nucleotides agree with TRBD1. This CDR3 spans 15 amino acids. From germline, CDR1 is SEHNR and CDR2 FQNEAQ (reference sequence). Trimming took 6 bases from V and 8 from J; bases not matched to a gene: 11. The CDR3 DNA sequence: TGTGCCAGCAGTTCCGGGACAGGGGTTCGGGGTACGCAGTATTTT. Amino acids: CASSSGTGVRGTQYF.